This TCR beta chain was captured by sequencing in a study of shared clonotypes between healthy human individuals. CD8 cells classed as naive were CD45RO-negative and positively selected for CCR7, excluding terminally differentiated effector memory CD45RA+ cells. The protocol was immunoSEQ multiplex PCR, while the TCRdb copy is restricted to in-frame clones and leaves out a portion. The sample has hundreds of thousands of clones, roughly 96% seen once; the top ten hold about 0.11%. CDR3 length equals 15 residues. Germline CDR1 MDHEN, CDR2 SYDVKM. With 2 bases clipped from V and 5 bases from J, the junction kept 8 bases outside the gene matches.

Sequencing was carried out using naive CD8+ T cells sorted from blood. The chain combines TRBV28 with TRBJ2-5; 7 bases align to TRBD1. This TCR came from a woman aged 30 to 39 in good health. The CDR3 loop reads CASSLGTGVAETQYF. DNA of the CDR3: TGTGCCAGCAGTTTAGGAACAGGGGTGGCGGAGACCCAGTACTTC.